The 20 T cell receptor beta chains below were found in one sample sequenced in a study of CD8+ T cells in alopecia areata. After isolation, RNA underwent reverse transcription to generate cDNA as the sequencing template. This table comes from immunoSEQ multiplex PCR, and its TCRdb copy is limited to in-frame clones, with some not included. Among 130,000 to 150,000 clones listed, 47% were seen once. Sequenced sample: CD4+ T cells sorted from blood. These receptor sequences come from a human donor with alopecia areata.

In DNA form, the CDR3 reads TGTGCCAGTACCCCGCGTGGGGACCAAGAGACCCAGTACTTC. This encodes CASTPRGDQETQYF. The J gene is TRBJ2-5, the V gene TRBV19, with D unclear. Germline V lookup: CDR1 LNHDA, CDR2 SQIVND (reference sequence). V lost 7 bases to trimming and J lost 0 bases, with 12 bases between them. The CDR3 extends over 14 amino acids. Filled out from reference TRBV19 and TRBJ2-5, the complete variable domain reads DGGITQSPKYLFRKEGQNVTLSCEQNLNHDAMYWYRQDPGQGLRLIYYSQIVNDFQKGDIAEGYSVSREKKESFPLTVTSAQKNPTAFYLCASTPRGDQETQYFGPGTRLLVL.

V is TRBV6-1 and J is TRBJ2-2; D remains ambiguous. The length of the CDR3 is 12 residues. CDR1 MNHNS and CDR2 SASEGT come from the germline V gene. Trimming left V 7 bases short and J 6 bases short, with 9 bases between. CDR3 coding DNA: TGTGCCAGCACTTGGTCTTCCGGGGAGCTGTTTTTT. Encoded protein: CASTWSSGELFF.

This clone has more than one count but fewer than ten. V usage is TRBV29-1 and J usage is TRBJ1-5, with D possibly matching TRBD1 (6 bases). The V gene lost 1 base and the J gene lost 4 bases, with 8 bases spanning the gap. Germline V lookup: CDR1 SQVTM, CDR2 ANQGSEA. The CDR3 spans 13 residues. The CDR3 region is CSVEVTGNQPQHF. CDR3 sequence (DNA): TGCAGCGTTGAAGTTACAGGGAATCAGCCCCAGCATTTT.

The gene calls are TRBV30 and TRBJ1-5, with D perhaps TRBD1 (6 bases). CDR3 length: 13 residues. Looked up from germline, CDR1 is GTSNPN and CDR2 is SVGIG (reference sequence). V lost 2 bases to trimming and J lost 4 bases, with 9 bases between them. CDR3 protein: CAWSRQGNQPQHF. CDR3 sequence (DNA): TGTGCCTGGAGTCGTCAGGGGAATCAGCCCCAGCATTTT.

This clone was detected only a few times. CDR3 DNA: TGCAGCGCCTCGGGACAGGGGAACACTGAAGCTTTCTTT. Its protein is CSASGQGNTEAFF. V gene TRBV29-1 combines with J gene TRBJ1-1; 9 nucleotides line up with TRBD1. The CDR3 length is 13 residues. V lost 7 bases to trimming and J lost 1 base; unmatched junction nucleotides: 4. Germline V gene sequence: CDR1 SQVTM, CDR2 ANQGSEA.

This clone was found a few times. The rearrangement joins TRBV27 to TRBJ2-5; 7 bases align to TRBD1. CDR1 and CDR2 from the germline V gene are MNHEY and SMNVEV (reference sequence). The CDR3 length is 12 residues. The V gene end was trimmed by 5 bases and the J gene end by 7 bases; junction bases not matched to a gene: 4. Written as DNA, the CDR3 is TGTGCCAGCAGTGGGACAGCTGGGACCCAGTACTTC. Translated, it gives CASSGTAGTQYF.

The V gene is TRBV29-1, the J gene TRBJ2-5; 8 bases align to TRBD2. J gave up 1 base and V 2 bases, and 6 bases lay outside the gene matches. This CDR3 has 15 amino acids. Germline V gene lookup returns CDR1 SQVTM and CDR2 ANQGSEA. CDR3 amino acids: CSVEWPSGPQETQYF. The CDR3 DNA reads TGCAGCGTTGAATGGCCTAGCGGGCCCCAAGAGACCCAGTACTTC.

This chain connects TRBV15 to TRBJ2-4; tentatively, D is TRBD1 (6 bases). V was trimmed by 0 bases and J by 0 bases, leaving 18 bases between them. The CDR3 totals 19 residues. Germline CDR1 is LNHNV and CDR2 is YYDKDF (reference sequence). CDR3 coding DNA: TGTGCCACCAGCAGAGAGCGAAATGGGGGCAGAATAGCCAAAAACATTCAGTACTTC. Translation: CATSRERNGGRIAKNIQYF.

This sequence joins TRBV29-1 and TRBJ1-2; D is possibly TRBD1 (5 bases). This CDR3 comprises 13 residues. Deletions cut 8 bases from V and 6 bases from J, with 19 bases between. Germline V gives CDR1 SQVTM, CDR2 ANQGSEA. The CDR3 DNA follows: TGCAGCTCGCATGATGGCACAGGCAATGGCTACACCTTC. Translated: CSSHDGTGNGYTF.

The table lists this clone with a count of one. The sample carries other DNA sequences with the same CDR3. This rearrangement joins TRBV5-1 to TRBJ2-5, with 7 bases lining up with TRBD1. The J segment lost 4 bases and the V segment lost 0 bases, leaving 0 bases of the junction unmatched. CDR1 and CDR2 (germline): SGHRS, YFSETQ. This CDR3 contains 13 residues. The CDR3 sequence is CASSLGQGETQYF. The CDR3 nucleotides are TGCGCCAGCAGCTTGGGACAGGGAGAGACCCAGTACTTC.

CDR3 bases: TGCGCCAGCAGCTATTATTTCCTAGGCTCTGGGGCCAACGTCCTGACTTTC. This gives the protein CASSYYFLGSGANVLTF. This sequence joins TRBV5-1 and TRBJ2-6; D gene uncertain. Trimming left V 3 bases short and J 0 bases short, with 13 bases between. CDR3 length equals 17 residues. Germline V gene data show CDR1 as SGHRS and CDR2 as YFSETQ.

The genes are TRBV29-1 and TRBJ2-1; D may match TRBD1 or TRBD2 (5 bases each). CDR1 and CDR2 from the germline V gene are SQVTM and ANQGSEA. Trimming removed 7 bases from V and 8 bases from J, with 15 bases in between. The CDR3 has 12 residues. CDR3 amino acids: CSAGTLRDEQFF. The CDR3 DNA reads as TGCAGCGCCGGGACCCTGCGCGATGAGCAGTTCTTC.

This clone has just a few counts. The V gene is TRBV7-2, the J gene TRBJ2-1, with TRBD1 matching over 7 bases. CDR3 length: 16 amino acids. Per the germline V gene, CDR1 is SGHTA and CDR2 is FQGNSA. V shed 0 bases and J 10 bases; nucleotides not matched to a gene: 12. For the CDR3, the DNA is TGTGCCAGCAGCTTAGCCCTAAGAAGACAGGGTTGGGAGCAGTTCTTC. It codes for CASSLALRRQGWEQFF. The whole variable domain, filled in from reference TRBV7-2 and TRBJ2-1, reads GAGVSQSPSNKVTEKGKDVELRCDPISGHTALYWYRQSLGQGLEFLIYFQGNSAPDKSGLPSDRFSAERTGGSVSTLTIQRTQQEDSAVYLCASSLALRRQGWEQFFGPGTRLTVL.

As concerns this clone: Different DNA sequences within this sample yield the same CDR3. This chain uses TRBV27 with TRBJ2-5, with 10 bases matching TRBD1. Trimming at V came to 5 bases and at J to 5 bases, leaving 5 bases not matched to a gene. The CDR3 totals 14 residues. The germline V gene encodes CDR1 MNHEY and CDR2 SMNVEV (reference sequence). The CDR3 DNA reads TGTGCCAGCAGTGGGGGACAGGGGTTGGAGACCCAGTACTTC. Translation gives CASSGGQGLETQYF.

The DNA of the CDR3 is TGTGCCAGCTCACCCTCGGGGGGAGAGACCCAGTACTTC. Translation gives CASSPSGGETQYF. The chain combines TRBV18 with TRBJ2-5; 7 bases match TRBD2. CDR1 is KGHSH and CDR2 is LQKENI in the germline V gene. The V segment lost 3 bases and the J segment 4 bases; nucleotides outside the gene matches: 2. The CDR3 is 13 amino acids.

J is TRBJ2-1 and V is TRBV28, with D perhaps TRBD1 or TRBD2 (5 bases each). The V end was cut by 8 bases, the J end by 11 bases, with 16 bases between. The CDR3 loop spans 12 amino acids. The V gene's germline CDR1 is MDHEN and CDR2 SYDVKM. The CDR3 nucleotides read TGTGCCAGCTGCTCGGGGCCCGGCCAGCAGTTCTTC. Translating gives CASCSGPGQQFF.

The sample holds a few counts of this clone. The chain combines TRBV7-9 with TRBJ2-3, with D perhaps TRBD1 (5 bases). CDR1 is SEHNR and CDR2 is FQNEAQ in the germline V gene (reference sequence). V shed 5 bases and J shed 0 bases, with 15 bases lying between them. The CDR3 is 16 residues long. The CDR3 sequence: CASSPGARESTDTQYF. The CDR3 DNA follows: TGTGCCAGCAGCCCTGGGGCCCGAGAGAGCACAGATACGCAGTATTTT.

The sample holds a few counts of this clone. J is TRBJ2-7 and V is TRBV29-1; no clear D gene. This CDR3 is built from 13 residues. The germline V and J ends were trimmed by 6 bases and 3 bases, with 15 bases remaining between them. Germline V gives CDR1 SQVTM, CDR2 ANQGSEA. The CDR3 nucleotides read TGCAGCGTCTCAAAGGTTCTCGACTACGAGCAGTACTTC. It encodes CSVSKVLDYEQYF.

This rearrangement joins TRBV5-1 to TRBJ1-2, with 10 bases matching TRBD1. The V segment lost 1 base and the J segment 5 bases; nucleotides outside the gene matches: 2. CDR1 SGHRS and CDR2 YFSETQ come from the germline V gene. The CDR3 consists of 14 residues. CDR3 sequence reads: CASSLSGQGYGYTF. The CDR3 DNA reads TGCGCCAGCAGCTTGTCGGGACAGGGGTATGGCTACACCTTC. Filled out from reference TRBV5-1 and TRBJ1-2, the complete variable domain reads KAGVTQTPRYLIKTRGQQVTLSCSPISGHRSVSWYQQTPGQGLQFLFEYFSETQRNKGNFPGRFSGRQFSNSRSEMNVSTLELGDSALYLCASSLSGQGYGYTFGSGTRLTVV.

A note on this clone: The sample holds other DNA sequences that translate to the same CDR3. The rearrangement links TRBV30 to TRBJ1-2; D gene uncertain. The CDR3 loop spans 11 amino acids. Germline V gene data show CDR1 as GTSNPN and CDR2 as SVGIG (reference sequence). V was shortened by 0 bases and J by 5 bases, with 4 bases between the two germline ends. The CDR3 loop is CAWSVGYGYTF. In DNA, the CDR3 is TGTGCCTGGAGTGTCGGGTATGGCTACACCTTC.